This entry lists 22 T cell receptor beta chains sequenced from one sample in a study of early T cells in non-severe SARS-CoV-2 infection. TCRdb re-called the 5' RACE reads with MiXCR, one entry per CDR3 protein. The sample carries some 40,000 distinct CDR3 sequences, roughly 4.7% recorded once. Sequenced sample: whole blood. The receptors originated from an adult who was a healthcare worker with PCR-confirmed SARS-CoV-2 infection or an uninfected control (not recorded which).

This clonotype was recorded at least ten times. The V call is TRBV18, the J call TRBJ2-1, with D tentatively TRBD1 (5 bases). Germline CDR1 is KGHSH and CDR2 is LQKENI. This CDR3 contains 15 residues. V lost 3 bases and J lost 2, with 11 bases in between. The CDR3 loop reads CASSPGQGTYNEQFF. The CDR3 DNA reads as TGTGCCAGCTCACCGGGGCAGGGAACCTACAATGAGCAGTTCTTC. The full variable domain, in which reference TRBV18 and TRBJ2-1 provide the parts outside the CDR3, is NAGVMQNPRHLVRRRGQEARLRCSPMKGHSHVYWYRQLPEEGLKFMVYLQKENIIDESGMPKERFSAEFPKEGPSILRIQQVVRGDSAAYFCASSPGQGTYNEQFFGPGTRLTVL.

This clonotype has ten or more counts. This chain links TRBV4-3 with TRBJ2-3; no definite D call. V dropped 0 bases and J dropped 3 bases, with 13 bases sitting between them. The CDR3 sequence is 16 residues long. CDR1 LGHNA and CDR2 YSLEER come from the germline V gene. CDR3 residues: CASSQEGRPGTDTQYF. The CDR3 DNA reads as TGCGCCAGCAGCCAAGAAGGCCGCCCTGGGACAGATACGCAGTATTTT.

This clonotype was found a few times. The J gene is TRBJ2-2, the V gene TRBV30; tentative D call: TRBD1 (5 bases). The germline CDR1 and CDR2 sequences are GTSNPN and SVGIG (reference sequence). The CDR3 extends over 14 amino acids. Trimming pared 4 bases from V and 4 bases from J, leaving 13 bases between. The CDR3 protein is CAWTTHRPTGELFF. The CDR3 bases are TGTGCCTGGACAACCCACAGGCCCACCGGGGAGCTGTTTTTT.

Many counts were recorded for this clonotype. This chain joins TRBV12-3 or TRBV12-4 and TRBJ2-7; tentative D call: TRBD1 (5 bases). The CDR3 is 12 residues long. The V end was cut by 5 bases, the J end by 3 bases, with 8 bases between. The CDR3 spells CASSEQGYEQYF. In nucleotides, the CDR3 is TGTGCCAGCAGTGAGCAGGGCTACGAGCAGTACTTC.

The gene calls are TRBV7-2 and TRBJ2-3; unclear D gene. The CDR3 spans 15 residues. Germline lookup yields CDR1 SGHTA and CDR2 FQGNSA. Trimming took 9 bases from V and 0 from J, leaving 16 bases between them. The CDR3 DNA follows: TGTGCCAGTTTATGGGGTCTCTCTAGCACAGATACGCAGTATTTT. As protein: CASLWGLSSTDTQYF.

A few counts support this clonotype. J is TRBJ2-2 and V is TRBV28; weak D call: TRBD1 (5 bases). V dropped 7 bases and J dropped 2 bases, with 14 bases sitting between them. There are 15 residues in the CDR3. Germline values: CDR1 MDHEN, CDR2 SYDVKM. CDR3 residues: CASIDSRRNTGELFF. CDR3 sequence (DNA): TGTGCCAGCATCGACAGTCGCCGAAACACCGGGGAGCTGTTTTTT.

This clonotype was counted at least ten times. The chain is built from TRBV3-1 and TRBJ2-2; TRBD2 matches 8 bases. CDR1 is LGHDT, CDR2 YNNKEL, per germline (reference sequence). V lost 5 bases and J lost 7; bases outside the gene matches: 6. The CDR3 sequence is 14 residues long. The CDR3 nucleotides are TGTGCCAGCAGCTATAGCGGGATGGTCGGGGAGCTGTTTTTT. Its protein is CASSYSGMVGELFF.

DNA of the CDR3: TGTGCCAGCTCAGCGGGGCTCCTTTTTGGGCAGTATTTT. It is translated as CASSAGLLFGQYF. The J gene is TRBJ2-3, the V gene TRBV18; weak D call: TRBD2 (6 bases). Trimming stripped 5 bases from V and 11 bases from J, with 17 bases between. Germline-derived CDR1 and CDR2 are KGHSH and LQKENI. The CDR3 length is 13 residues.

In this sample, this clonotype turned up a few times. This chain uses TRBV12-3 or TRBV12-4 with TRBJ2-3; possibly TRBD2 for D (5 bases). Trimming took off 4 bases at V and 3 bases at J, with 8 bases between the two ends. The CDR3 extends over 13 amino acids. Here the CDR3 DNA reads TGTGCCAGCAGTTCACTAGGTACAGATACGCAGTATTTT. This codes for CASSSLGTDTQYF.

This clonotype occurred many times. This chain links TRBV6-2 or TRBV6-3 with TRBJ1-5; D uncertain. Germline loops: CDR1 MNHEY, CDR2 SVGEGT. The CDR3 loop spans 14 amino acids. The V and J ends lost 7 bases and 5 bases respectively, with 15 bases between them. In DNA form, the CDR3 reads TGTGCCAGCACCCCGGCGGGGAGAGATCAGCCCCAGCATTTT. As protein: CASTPAGRDQPQHF.

In its sample, this clonotype was seen a few times. V is TRBV12-3 or TRBV12-4 and J is TRBJ1-2; D is unresolved. This CDR3 has 13 residues. Trimming cost V 7 bases and J 2 bases, with 11 bases left between them. The CDR3 reads CASTLSPNYGYTF. As DNA, the CDR3 is TGTGCCAGCACCCTCAGCCCGAACTATGGCTACACCTTC.

This clonotype was seen at least ten times. DNA for the CDR3: TGCGCCAGCAGGCCTGGGGGGTCGACCGCTCCAGATACGCAGTATTTT. This translates into CASRPGGSTAPDTQYF. The rearrangement links TRBV5-1 to TRBJ2-3; weak D call: TRBD2 (6 bases). Germline values: CDR1 SGHRS, CDR2 YFSETQ. Trimming shortened V by 5 bases and J by 4 bases, and 20 bases separated the two germline ends. CDR3 length: 16 amino acids.

In this sample, this clonotype turned up many times. The J gene is TRBJ1-1, the V gene TRBV28; no reliable D call. The germline V gene has CDR1 MDHEN and CDR2 SYDVKM. V was trimmed by 5 bases and J by 8 bases, leaving 12 bases between them. The CDR3 totals 12 residues. CDR3 in amino acids: CASSHGRGEAFF. CDR3 in DNA: TGTGCCAGCAGTCACGGACGGGGAGAAGCTTTCTTT.

This clonotype was observed a few times. The V call is TRBV6-1, the J call TRBJ2-1; 8 positions match TRBD2. CDR3 length: 16 amino acids. Germline CDR1 is MNHNS and CDR2 is SASEGT. V lost 6 bases, J lost 0 bases, and 7 bases stayed unmatched. CDR3 protein: CASRFGAGGSYNEQFF. The CDR3 DNA reads TGTGCCAGCAGGTTTGGGGCGGGAGGCTCCTACAATGAGCAGTTCTTC.

This clonotype was seen repeatedly, ten times or more. The chain uses TRBV20-1 and TRBJ2-1; D may match TRBD1 or TRBD2 (5 bases each). The V gene lost 1 base and the J gene lost 2 bases, with 9 bases spanning the gap. Germline CDR1 is DFQATT and CDR2 is SNEGSKA (reference sequence). CDR3 length equals 14 residues. CDR3 amino acids: CSARAGGTYNEQFF. In DNA form, the CDR3 reads TGCAGTGCTAGAGCTGGGGGAACCTACAATGAGCAGTTCTTC.

This clonotype occurred a few times. This chain uses TRBV7-2 with TRBJ2-3, with 14 bases identical to TRBD2. Germline V gene lookup returns CDR1 SGHTA and CDR2 FQGNSA. Losses at the gene ends were 5 bases for V and 5 bases for J; bases not matched to a gene: 6. This CDR3 comprises 16 residues. The CDR3 sequence: CASSLGTSGGQDTQYF. Written as DNA, the CDR3 is TGTGCCAGCAGCCTGGGGACTAGCGGGGGACAAGATACGCAGTATTTT.

This clonotype was counted ten times or more. The chain carries TRBV7-9 and TRBJ2-2; possibly TRBD2 for D (6 bases). The CDR3 runs 17 residues. The V end was cut by 2 bases, the J end by 2 bases, with 15 bases between. Germline CDR1 reads SEHNR; CDR2 reads FQNEAQ (reference sequence). The CDR3 here is CASSLPLLAENTGELFF. Written as DNA, the CDR3 is TGTGCCAGCAGCTTACCATTACTAGCCGAAAACACCGGGGAGCTGTTTTTT.

This clonotype was detected many times. The chain's CDR3 is CASSQEKREVQFF. The CDR3 nucleotides are TGTGCCAGCAGCCAAGAAAAGCGGGAGGTGCAGTTCTTC. The chain has TRBV3-1 and TRBJ2-1; TRBD2 agrees at 9 bases. The germline V gene has CDR1 LGHDT and CDR2 YNNKEL (reference sequence). The CDR3 totals 13 residues. The V segment lost 0 bases and the J segment 12 bases; nucleotides outside the gene matches: 3.

This clonotype was observed a few times. V is TRBV11-3 and J is TRBJ1-2; a possible D gene is TRBD1 (6 bases). Germline CDR1 SGHNT, CDR2 YENEEA. CDR3 length: 15 residues. Trimming shortened V by 5 bases and J by 6 bases, and 19 bases separated the two germline ends. Here the CDR3 reads CASSNFSGQLNGYTF. Here the CDR3 DNA reads TGTGCCAGCAGCAACTTCTCCGGACAGCTAAATGGCTACACCTTC.

This clonotype was seen a few times. The chain has TRBV11-2 and TRBJ2-2, with D hard to call. Trimming took 3 bases from V and 3 from J, leaving 2 bases between them. CDR3 length: 12 amino acids. The V gene's germline CDR1 is SGHAT and CDR2 FQNNGV. CDR3 sequence (DNA): TGTGCCAGCAGCTTCTACACCGGGGAGCTGTTTTTT. Translating gives CASSFYTGELFF. The variable domain in full, completed from reference TRBV11-2 and TRBJ2-2, reads EAGVAQSPRYKIIEKRQSVAFWCNPISGHATLYWYQQILGQGPKLLIQFQNNGVVDDSQLPKDRFSAERLKGVDSTLKIQPAKLEDSAVYLCASSFYTGELFFGEGSRLTVL.

This clonotype was seen many times. The chain combines TRBV28 with TRBJ2-3; the match to TRBD1 covers 10 bases. J was trimmed by 2 bases and V by 4 bases; bases with no gene match: 3. Germline assignment: CDR1 MDHEN and CDR2 SYDVKM. The CDR3 length is 15 residues. This CDR3 reads CASSWGTGATDTQYF. CDR3 DNA sequence: TGTGCCAGCAGTTGGGGGACAGGGGCCACAGATACGCAGTATTTT.

This clonotype was observed at least ten times. The rearrangement joins TRBV7-9 to TRBJ1-1; 8 bases match TRBD1. Looked up from germline, CDR1 is SEHNR and CDR2 is FQNEAQ (reference sequence). V trimming: 4 bases; J trimming: 4 bases; junction bases outside the gene matches: 2. The CDR3 sequence is 13 residues long. CDR3 DNA sequence: TGTGCCAGCAGCTCTCAGGGGGCCACTGAAGCTTTCTTT. Translating it yields CASSSQGATEAFF.